The present T cell receptor (beta chain) was sequenced within a study of CDR3 diversity in severe acne. The germline V gene encodes CDR1 SEHNR and CDR2 FQNEAQ (reference sequence). V lost 5 bases to trimming and J lost 1 base, with 11 bases between them. This CDR3 spans 14 amino acids. One entry per CDR3 protein results from TCRdb running MiXCR on the PCR reads. The table shows fewer than 90,000 distinct CDR3 sequences, with around 50% occurring only once. At least ten counts were recorded for this clonotype. This chain links TRBV7-9 with TRBJ1-1; possibly TRBD1 for D (5 bases). The sequenced sample consisted of blood. The clonotype originates from a male donor with severe acne vulgaris. The CDR3 DNA sequence: TGTGCCAGCAGCCTTACGGGGGGGAACACTGAAGCTTTCTTT. Translation: CASSLTGGNTEAFF. Drawing the rest from reference TRBV7-9 and TRBJ1-1, the complete variable domain is DTGVSQNPRHKITKRGQNVTFRCDPISEHNRLYWYRQTLGQGPEFLTYFQNEAQLEKSRLLSDRFSAERPKGSFSTLEIQRTEQGDSAMYLCASSLTGGNTEAFFGQGTRLTVV.